The 27 T cell receptor beta chains below were found in one sample sequenced in a study of blood T cell repertoires in COVID-19. Assay: immunoSEQ multiplex PCR; the TCRdb copy retains only in-frame clones and omits some. The data contain some 270,000 clones, roughly 85% of them singletons. The sequenced sample was PBMCs or T cells enriched from blood (not recorded which). The receptors were gathered from a woman in her forties or fifties with acute COVID-19.

DNA of the CDR3: TGTGCCAGCATCCCCTCCGGGACAGTAATGAACACTGAAGCTTTCTTT. Translating it yields CASIPSGTVMNTEAFF. V gene TRBV6-2 or TRBV6-3 combines with J gene TRBJ1-1; 7 bases line up with TRBD1. V gave up 7 bases and J gave up 0 bases; unmatched junction bases: 11. CDR3 length: 16 amino acids. Per the germline V gene, CDR1 is MNHEY and CDR2 is SVGEGT.

The chain recombines TRBV25-1 with TRBJ1-2; 7 bases agree with TRBD1. The germline gives CDR1 MGHDK, CDR2 SYGVNS. V lost 6 bases to trimming and J lost 8 bases; unmatched junction nucleotides: 9. The CDR3 is made up of 13 amino acids. DNA of the CDR3: TGTGCCAGCAGAGGGGGCGTGAACTGGGGCTACACCTTC. Translating it yields CASRGGVNWGYTF.

The table lists this clone with a count of one. The chain links TRBV10-2 to TRBJ2-6; D uncertain. Germline CDR1 WSHSY, CDR2 SAAADI. There are 15 residues in the CDR3. V gave up 6 bases and J gave up 4 bases, with 13 bases separating them. The CDR3 is CASRDRLPGANVLTF. In DNA, the CDR3 is TGCGCCAGCAGAGATCGACTCCCCGGGGCCAACGTCCTGACTTTC.

The gene calls are TRBV5-1 and TRBJ2-2; 10 bases match TRBD1. V shed 0 bases and J 4 bases; nucleotides not matched to a gene: 3. Per germline, CDR1 SGHRS and CDR2 YFSETQ. The CDR3 spans 16 residues. This CDR3 reads CASSLEGQGVTGELFF. In DNA, the CDR3 is TGCGCCAGCAGCTTGGAAGGACAGGGGGTCACCGGGGAGCTGTTTTTT. Complete variable domain (other parts from reference TRBV5-1 and TRBJ2-2): KAGVTQTPRYLIKTRGQQVTLSCSPISGHRSVSWYQQTPGQGLQFLFEYFSETQRNKGNFPGRFSGRQFSNSRSEMNVSTLELGDSALYLCASSLEGQGVTGELFFGEGSRLTVL.

The gene calls are TRBV11-3 and TRBJ2-7; tentatively, D is TRBD2 (6 bases). V lost 5 bases and J 3 bases, leaving 14 bases between the germline ends. Germline V gives CDR1 SGHNT, CDR2 YENEEA. The CDR3 extends over 14 amino acids. The CDR3 region is CASSPGTGDYEQYF. The CDR3, as DNA: TGTGCCAGCAGCCCAGGGACGGGAGACTACGAGCAGTACTTC.

This clone was observed a handful of times. The chain employs TRBV7-9 and TRBJ1-6, with D possibly matching TRBD1 (5 bases). CDR1 is SEHNR, CDR2 FQNEAQ, per germline (reference sequence). CDR3 length equals 14 residues. V was pared by 0 bases and J by 10 bases, with 10 bases between. The CDR3 DNA reads TGTGCCAGCAGCTTAGCGAAGGGGCAATCACCCCTCCACTTT. The encoded protein is CASSLAKGQSPLHF.

The V call is TRBV9, the J call TRBJ2-1; maybe TRBD2 (5 bases). The CDR3 is made up of 14 amino acids. From germline, CDR1 is SGDLS and CDR2 YYNGEE. The V end was cut by 3 bases, the J end by 6 bases, with 13 bases between. The CDR3 here is CASSEASSTNEQFF. DNA of the CDR3: TGTGCCAGCAGCGAGGCTAGCTCGACCAATGAGCAGTTCTTC.

This clone was observed a handful of times. This CDR3 is CASSQEVGLFTGELFF. The CDR3 bases are TGTGCCAGCAGCCAAGAGGTAGGACTCTTCACCGGGGAGCTGTTTTTT. V gene TRBV3-1 (or the pseudogene TRBV3-2) combines with J gene TRBJ2-2; weak D call: TRBD2 (5 bases). The CDR3 runs 16 residues. Trimming removed 0 bases from V and 4 bases from J, with 12 bases in between. Germline CDR1 and CDR2: LGHDT and YNNKEL (reference sequence).

This chain connects TRBV5-1 to TRBJ1-1; D uncertain. The ends were cut back, 0 bases at V and 0 bases at J, with 6 bases in the middle. The germline V gene encodes CDR1 SGHRS and CDR2 YFSETQ. The CDR3 is 14 residues long. The CDR3 sequence is CASSLDVMNTEAFF. Here the CDR3 DNA reads TGCGCCAGCAGCTTGGATGTTATGAACACTGAAGCTTTCTTT.

V usage is TRBV27 and J usage is TRBJ2-5, with 8 nucleotides matching TRBD1. Unmatched junction bases numbered 9, after V lost 6 bases and J lost 3 bases. The CDR3 runs to 15 residues. CDR1 and CDR2 from the germline V gene are MNHEY and SMNVEV (reference sequence). CDR3 sequence reads: CASSSLGTGEETQYF. The DNA for the CDR3 is TGTGCCAGCAGCTCACTCGGGACAGGCGAAGAGACCCAGTACTTC.

The chain has TRBV7-2 and TRBJ2-3; 9 positions match TRBD2. CDR1 is SGHTA, CDR2 FQGNSA, per germline. The CDR3 is made up of 17 amino acids. The junction had 4 bases not matched to a gene; V was cut back by 0 bases and J by 0 bases. In DNA form, the CDR3 reads TGTGCCAGCAGCTTAGCGGTCGCGGGGGGGAGCACAGATACGCAGTATTTT. This translates into CASSLAVAGGSTDTQYF.

The CDR3 nucleotides are TGTGCCAGCAGCTACAGACAGGGCTATAATGAAAAACTGTTTTTT. Protein: CASSYRQGYNEKLFF. This chain links TRBV5-4 with TRBJ1-4; 7 positions match TRBD1. Germline V gene lookup returns CDR1 SGHNT and CDR2 YYREEE (reference sequence). This CDR3 has 15 amino acids. V lost 3 bases to trimming and J lost 4 bases; unmatched junction nucleotides: 6.

The J gene is TRBJ2-7, the V gene TRBV7-9, with D perhaps TRBD2 (5 bases). The CDR3 length is 15 residues. Germline V gives CDR1 SEHNR, CDR2 FQNEAQ (reference sequence). The V end was cut by 5 bases, the J end by 0 bases, with 14 bases between. The CDR3 sequence: CASSPRGPSSYEQYF. The CDR3 DNA reads TGTGCCAGCAGCCCCCGGGGTCCTAGCTCCTACGAGCAGTACTTC.

The chain carries TRBV27 and TRBJ1-6; D is perhaps TRBD1 (6 bases). The CDR3 length is 15 residues. Germline assignment: CDR1 MNHEY and CDR2 SMNVEV (reference sequence). Trimming cost V 5 bases and J 7 bases, with 15 bases left between them. The DNA of the CDR3 is TGTGCCAGCAGTGGAGTAGGACAGCCGAATTCACCCCTCCACTTT. This sequence encodes CASSGVGQPNSPLHF.

The rearrangement links TRBV28 to TRBJ1-2, with TRBD1 identical over 8 bases. Germline assignment: CDR1 MDHEN and CDR2 SYDVKM. The V gene end was trimmed by 9 bases and the J gene end by 5 bases; junction bases not matched to a gene: 11. CDR3 length equals 14 residues. The CDR3 DNA sequence: TGTGCCAGTCAAAACGGACAGGGCTTTTATGGCTACACCTTC. Protein product: CASQNGQGFYGYTF.

The chain carries TRBV2 and TRBJ2-1; 10 nucleotides line up with TRBD2. V lost 7 bases to trimming and J lost 4 bases; unmatched junction nucleotides: 7. The CDR3 extends over 15 amino acids. Germline V gene sequence: CDR1 SNHLY, CDR2 FYNNEI. The CDR3 DNA follows: TGTGCCAGCACAGAACTAGCGGGGAATTACAATGAGCAGTTCTTC. Its translation is CASTELAGNYNEQFF.

The chain links TRBV2 to TRBJ1-3, with D maybe TRBD1 (5 bases). This CDR3 contains 14 residues. The germline V gene has CDR1 SNHLY and CDR2 FYNNEI. V was shortened by 6 bases and J by 0 bases, with 9 bases between the two germline ends. CDR3 bases: TGTGCCAGCAGAGGGGCTTCCTCTGGAAACACCATATATTTT. Translating gives CASRGASSGNTIYF.

V usage is TRBV14 and J usage is TRBJ1-2; D possibly corresponds to TRBD1 (5 bases). The CDR3 contains 15 residues. Germline CDR1 SGHDN, CDR2 FVKESK. V was clipped by 8 bases and J by 4 bases, with 20 bases between them. The CDR3 reads CASSPRGTDIYGYTF. The DNA for the CDR3 is TGTGCCAGCTCTCCCCGGGGGACGGACATCTATGGCTACACCTTC.

This chain connects TRBV28 to TRBJ2-7; possibly TRBD1 for D (6 bases). The CDR3 has 12 residues. Trimming removed 8 bases at V and 2 bases at J, with 10 bases between. Per the germline V gene, CDR1 is MDHEN and CDR2 is SYDVKM. CDR3 nucleotides: TGTGCCAGCCAAGGGGGAGCCTACGAGCAGTACTTC. This codes for CASQGGAYEQYF.

The gene calls are TRBV18 and TRBJ1-1; tentatively, D is TRBD1 (6 bases). V lost 3 bases and J lost 9, with 14 bases in between. Germline V gene sequence: CDR1 KGHSH, CDR2 LQKENI. There are 13 residues in the CDR3. As DNA, the CDR3 is TGTGCCAGCTCACCCTCCGGGGGGCCTAAAGCTTTCTTT. Encoded protein: CASSPSGGPKAFF.

The CDR3 region has the DNA TGTGCCATAGGGCCCGGGACTAGCGGGGGGGTCTCCGAGCAGTACTTC. Translating gives CAIGPGTSGGVSEQYF. V is TRBV10-3 and J is TRBJ2-7, with 16 bases identical to TRBD2. V gave up 9 bases and J gave up 6 bases; unmatched junction bases: 11. This CDR3 comprises 16 residues. CDR1 is ENHRY, CDR2 SYGVKD, per germline.

The chain is built from TRBV7-2 and TRBJ1-1; D call uncertain. Trimming left V 4 bases short and J 14 bases short, with 14 bases between. Germline CDR1 is SGHTA and CDR2 is FQGNSA. The CDR3 is made up of 11 amino acids. DNA for the CDR3: TGTGCCAGCAGCTCAGGTCTGGAAGGCTTCTTT. It translates to CASSSGLEGFF.

The rearrangement joins TRBV9 to TRBJ1-2, with TRBD1 identical over 8 bases. The V gene end was trimmed by 3 bases and the J gene end by 3 bases; junction bases not matched to a gene: 7. CDR1 is SGDLS, CDR2 YYNGEE, per germline. The CDR3 loop spans 15 amino acids. The CDR3 sequence is CASSGDRGWDYGYTF. The CDR3 region has the DNA TGTGCCAGCAGCGGAGACAGGGGATGGGACTATGGCTACACCTTC.

The chain couples TRBV2 to TRBJ1-5; 8 bases agree with TRBD1. From germline, CDR1 is SNHLY and CDR2 FYNNEI. The CDR3 extends over 15 amino acids. V lost 5 bases to trimming and J lost 3 bases; unmatched junction nucleotides: 6. As DNA, the CDR3 is TGTGCCAGCAGTCTACAGGGGGAGAACAATCAGCCCCAGCATTTT. Translation: CASSLQGENNQPQHF.

The genes are TRBV6-1 and TRBJ1-5; possibly TRBD1 for D (6 bases). This CDR3 has 14 amino acids. Trimming left V 2 bases short and J 5 bases short, with 10 bases between. Germline V gives CDR1 MNHNS, CDR2 SASEGT. As DNA, the CDR3 is TGTGCCAGCAGTGAAAGGGGGAATGATCAGCCCCAGCATTTT. This translates into CASSERGNDQPQHF.

This clone was recorded once. The V and J genes are TRBV6-1 and TRBJ2-3, with D perhaps TRBD1 (5 bases). CDR3 length: 15 amino acids. Germline lookup yields CDR1 MNHNS and CDR2 SASEGT. V dropped 4 bases and J dropped 2 bases, with 13 bases sitting between them. CDR3 region: CASSARQSFTDTQYF. For the CDR3, the DNA is TGTGCCAGCAGTGCGAGACAGAGTTTCACAGATACGCAGTATTTT.

This chain joins TRBV2 and TRBJ2-7, with D hard to call. The CDR3 runs to 13 residues. The germline V gene encodes CDR1 SNHLY and CDR2 FYNNEI. Trimming cost V 2 bases and J 3 bases, with 8 bases left between them. The DNA for the CDR3 is TGTGCCAGCAGTGAATCGGAGTTCTACGAGCAGTACTTC. As protein: CASSESEFYEQYF.